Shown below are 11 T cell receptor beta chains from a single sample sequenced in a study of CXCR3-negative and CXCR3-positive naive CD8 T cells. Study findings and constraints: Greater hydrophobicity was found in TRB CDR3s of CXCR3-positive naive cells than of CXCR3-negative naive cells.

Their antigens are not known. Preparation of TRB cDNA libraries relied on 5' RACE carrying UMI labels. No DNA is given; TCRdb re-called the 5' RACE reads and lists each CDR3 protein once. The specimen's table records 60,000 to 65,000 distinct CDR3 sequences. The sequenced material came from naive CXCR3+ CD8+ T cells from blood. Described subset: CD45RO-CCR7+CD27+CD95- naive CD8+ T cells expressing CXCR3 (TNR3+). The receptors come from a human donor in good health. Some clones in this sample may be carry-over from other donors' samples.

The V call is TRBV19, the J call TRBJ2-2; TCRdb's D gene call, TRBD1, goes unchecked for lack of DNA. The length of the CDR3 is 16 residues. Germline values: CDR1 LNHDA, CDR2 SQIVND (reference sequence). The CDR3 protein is CASSISWREAWDTVFF. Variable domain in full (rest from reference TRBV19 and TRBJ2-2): DGGITQSPKYLFRKEGQNVTLSCEQNLNHDAMYWYRQDPGQGLRLIYYSQIVNDFQKGDIAEGYSVSREKKESFPLTVTSAQKNPTAFYLCASSISWREAWDTVFFGEGSRLTVL.

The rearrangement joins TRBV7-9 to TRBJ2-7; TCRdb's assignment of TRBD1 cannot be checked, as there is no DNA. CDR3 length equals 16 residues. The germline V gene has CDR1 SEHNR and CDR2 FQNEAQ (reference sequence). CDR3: CASSLLGAPKSYEQYF.

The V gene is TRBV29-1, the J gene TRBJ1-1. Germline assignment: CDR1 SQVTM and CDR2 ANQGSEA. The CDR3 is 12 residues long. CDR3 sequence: CSVAKMNTEAFF.

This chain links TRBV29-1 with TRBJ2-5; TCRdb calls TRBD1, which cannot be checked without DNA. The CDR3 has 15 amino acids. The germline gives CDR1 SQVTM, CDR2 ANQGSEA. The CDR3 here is CSVEDRIRGAETQYF.

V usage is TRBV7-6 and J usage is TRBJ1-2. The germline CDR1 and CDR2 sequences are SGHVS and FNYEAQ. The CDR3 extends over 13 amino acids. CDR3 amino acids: CASSLAGFSGYTF.

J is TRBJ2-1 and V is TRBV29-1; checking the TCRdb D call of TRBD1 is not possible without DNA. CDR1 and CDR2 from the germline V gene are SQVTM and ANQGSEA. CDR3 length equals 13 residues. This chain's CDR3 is CSVRGTGGNEQFF.

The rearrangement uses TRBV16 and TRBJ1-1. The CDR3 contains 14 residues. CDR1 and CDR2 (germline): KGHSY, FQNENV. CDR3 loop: CASSQDKGGTEAFF.

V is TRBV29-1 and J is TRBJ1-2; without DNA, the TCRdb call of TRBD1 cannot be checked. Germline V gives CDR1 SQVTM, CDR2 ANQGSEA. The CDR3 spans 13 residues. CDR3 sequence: CSANTGARGGYTF.

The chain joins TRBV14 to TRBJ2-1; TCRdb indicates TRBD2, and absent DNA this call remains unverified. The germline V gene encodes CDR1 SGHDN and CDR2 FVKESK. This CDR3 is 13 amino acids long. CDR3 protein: CASSYIAGATQFF.

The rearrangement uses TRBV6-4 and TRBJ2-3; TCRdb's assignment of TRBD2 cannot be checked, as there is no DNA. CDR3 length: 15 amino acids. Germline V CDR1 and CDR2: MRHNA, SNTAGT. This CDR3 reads CASSASGGATDTQYF.

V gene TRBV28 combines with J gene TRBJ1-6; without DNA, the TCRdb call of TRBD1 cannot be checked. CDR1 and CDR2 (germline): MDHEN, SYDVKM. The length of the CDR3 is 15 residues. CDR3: CASSSPGTGNSPLHF. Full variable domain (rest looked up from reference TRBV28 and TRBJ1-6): DVKVTQSSRYLVKRTGEKVFLECVQDMDHENMFWYRQDPGLGLRLIYFSYDVKMKEKGDIPEGYSVSREKKERFSLILESASTNQTSMYLCASSSPGTGNSPLHFGNGTRLTVT.